The 28 T cell receptor beta chains listed next were all sequenced from one sample in a study of Graves' ophthalmopathy and Graves' hyperthyroidism. Amplification from RNA transcripts yielded the TCR beta CDR3 regions. RT-PCR was first run with HTBI primers, then multiplex PCR in a second round. TCRdb processed the multiplex PCR reads anew with MiXCR; each CDR3 protein has one entry. Found here are fewer than 600,000 distinct CDR3 sequences, around an eighth of them singletons; the top ten hold 9.8%. Material for sequencing was blood. The receptors shown here come from a woman between 25 and 40 years old with Graves' ophthalmopathy.

This clonotype was seen at least ten times. The genes are TRBV28 and TRBJ1-2; TRBD1 aligns across 9 bases. Germline CDR1 and CDR2: MDHEN and SYDVKM. The J segment lost 8 bases and the V segment lost 4 bases, leaving 11 bases of the junction unmatched. The CDR3 contains 15 residues. The DNA for the CDR3 is TGTGCCAGCAGTTCCCTGGGCACAGGGGGCACGGGCTACACCTTC. Protein sequence: CASSSLGTGGTGYTF.

The genes are TRBV2 and TRBJ1-6, with D maybe TRBD1 (6 bases). The V and J ends lost 8 bases and 8 bases respectively, with 13 bases between them. Germline V gene sequence: CDR1 SNHLY, CDR2 FYNNEI. This CDR3 contains 13 residues. CDR3 region: CASWDILDSPLHF. DNA of the CDR3: TGTGCCAGCTGGGACATTCTGGATTCACCCCTCCACTTT. Drawing the rest from reference TRBV2 and TRBJ1-6, the complete variable domain is EPEVTQTPSHQVTQMGQEVILRCVPISNHLYFYWYRQILGQKVEFLVSFYNNEISEKSEIFDDQFSVERPDGSNFTLKIRSTKLEDSAMYFCASWDILDSPLHFGNGTRLTVT.

This clonotype was observed at least ten times. The chain combines TRBV9 with TRBJ2-2; no reliable D call. Trimming took off 3 bases at V and 5 bases at J, with 11 bases between the two ends. CDR1 and CDR2 from the germline V gene are SGDLS and YYNGEE. The CDR3 covers 14 residues. The CDR3 DNA follows: TGTGCCAGCAGCGCCCGTGGAGCTACCGGGGAGCTGTTTTTT. Translation gives CASSARGATGELFF.

This clonotype showed up many times. The chain uses TRBV12-3 or TRBV12-4 and TRBJ2-5; D could derive from TRBD1 or TRBD2 (5 bases each). This CDR3 has 15 amino acids. Trimming pared 8 bases from V and 9 bases from J, leaving 25 bases between. The CDR3 region has the DNA TGTGCCAGCGTGACCTCCGGGACGCCTCCCGCCGCCCAGTACTTC. It encodes CASVTSGTPPAAQYF.

Many counts were recorded for this clonotype. The chain has TRBV12-3 or TRBV12-4 and TRBJ1-1, with a possible D match to TRBD1 (5 bases). The length of the CDR3 is 14 residues. Trimming removed 6 bases from V and 0 bases from J, with 11 bases in between. The CDR3 sequence: CASSPDSLNTEAFF. The DNA of the CDR3 is TGTGCCAGCAGCCCCGACAGTTTGAACACTGAAGCTTTCTTT.

The chain joins TRBV12-3 or TRBV12-4 to TRBJ1-1; D gene uncertain. The CDR3 is 13 amino acids. The V end lost 11 bases, the J end lost 0 bases, and 13 bases lay between the germline ends. In nucleotides, the CDR3 is TGTGCCTCAAGCGGTGAACTGAACACTGAAGCTTTCTTT. Its translation is CASSGELNTEAFF.

V usage is TRBV7-9 and J usage is TRBJ1-1; 7 bases line up with TRBD1. J lost 1 base, V lost 5 bases, and 7 bases had no gene match. The germline V gene encodes CDR1 SEHNR and CDR2 FQNEAQ (reference sequence). There are 15 residues in the CDR3. CDR3 DNA sequence: TGTGCCAGCAGCGGGGTGGGACAGACGAACACTGAAGCTTTCTTT. Protein product: CASSGVGQTNTEAFF.

The V gene is TRBV11-2, the J gene TRBJ1-1, with D unresolved. Germline V gene lookup returns CDR1 SGHAT and CDR2 FQNNGV. V was trimmed by 0 bases and J by 3 bases, leaving 11 bases between them. The CDR3 runs 15 residues. DNA of the CDR3: TGTGCCAGCAGCTTAGAGGGTTCAGGATACACTGAAGCTTTCTTT. This translates into CASSLEGSGYTEAFF.

This clonotype has a count of ten or more. V usage is TRBV30 and J usage is TRBJ2-7; the match to TRBD2 covers 7 bases. V lost 5 bases, J lost 12 bases, and 7 bases stayed unmatched. CDR1 is GTSNPN and CDR2 is SVGIG in the germline V gene (reference sequence). This CDR3 contains 10 residues. The DNA of the CDR3 is TGTGCCTGGGGGGGGGACCGTTGGTACTTC. Translated: CAWGGDRWYF.

This clonotype was seen ten or more times. The V and J genes are TRBV6-1 and TRBJ2-4; possibly TRBD1 or TRBD2 for D (5 bases each). The CDR3 covers 16 residues. V shed 3 bases and J shed 2 bases, with 14 bases lying between them. Germline assignment: CDR1 MNHNS and CDR2 SASEGT. The CDR3 is CASSEWGIGTKNIQYF. The CDR3 DNA is TGTGCCAGCAGTGAGTGGGGGATAGGAACCAAAAACATTCAGTACTTC.

The chain combines TRBV12-3 or TRBV12-4 with TRBJ2-7, with TRBD2 matching over 9 bases. The CDR3 contains 16 residues. The trim removed 4 bases at V and 2 bases at J, leaving 9 bases unmatched. In DNA form, the CDR3 reads TGTGCCAGCAGTTATGAAAGCGGGGGGACCACCTACGAGCAGTACTTC. Protein product: CASSYESGGTTYEQYF.

This clonotype was seen at least ten times. The chain joins TRBV12-3 or TRBV12-4 to TRBJ2-5, with TRBD2 matching 7 bases. The junction had 2 bases not matched to a gene; V was cut back by 0 bases and J by 4 bases. There are 14 residues in the CDR3. CDR3 sequence (DNA): TGTGCCAGCAGTTTAGCCATAGCGGGAGAGACCCAGTACTTC. Residues: CASSLAIAGETQYF.

This clonotype was found many times. The V and J genes are TRBV29-1 and TRBJ1-2; possibly TRBD1 for D (6 bases). Germline V gene data show CDR1 as SQVTM and CDR2 as ANQGSEA. This CDR3 is 14 amino acids long. The V end lost 6 bases, the J end lost 2 bases, and 16 bases lay between the germline ends. The CDR3 loop is CSVNRAGENYGYTF. The CDR3 coding sequence is TGCAGCGTCAACCGCGCAGGGGAAAACTATGGCTACACCTTC. The complete variable domain, with remaining parts taken from reference TRBV29-1 and TRBJ1-2, reads SAVISQKPSRDICQRGTSLTIQCQVDSQVTMMFWYRQQPGQSLTLIATANQGSEATYESGFVIDKFPISRPNLTFSTLTVSNMSPEDSSIYLCSVNRAGENYGYTFGSGTRLTVV.

This clonotype has at least ten counts. J is TRBJ1-1 and V is TRBV2, with a tentative D call TRBD1 (5 bases). There are 13 residues in the CDR3. The V gene lost 4 bases and the J gene lost 11 bases, with 17 bases spanning the gap. Germline V gives CDR1 SNHLY, CDR2 FYNNEI. The CDR3 loop reads CASSAGPTPWAFF. CDR3 bases: TGTGCCAGCAGTGCGGGACCCACACCATGGGCTTTCTTT.

The V call is TRBV4-1, the J call TRBJ2-7, with 9 bases aligning to TRBD1. V was clipped by 0 bases and J by 2 bases; unmatched bases: 5. Germline loops: CDR1 MGHRA, CDR2 YSYEKL. The CDR3 sequence is 16 residues long. CDR3 DNA: TGCGCCAGCAGCCAAGATATAGGACAGGGGACCTACGAGCAGTACTTC. Amino acids: CASSQDIGQGTYEQYF.

This clonotype has just a few counts. J is TRBJ1-6 and V is TRBV12-3 or TRBV12-4; 9 nucleotides line up with TRBD1. J gave up 6 bases and V 5 bases, and 2 bases lay outside the gene matches. The CDR3 is 14 amino acids. The CDR3 region has the DNA TGTGCCAGCAGTGGGACAGGGTTTAATTCACCCCTCCACTTT. It is translated as CASSGTGFNSPLHF.

This clonotype was found many times. V is TRBV4-1 and J is TRBJ1-2; D is possibly TRBD1 (6 bases). The germline gives CDR1 MGHRA, CDR2 YSYEKL. The CDR3 has 16 residues. Trimming took off 0 bases at V and 5 bases at J, with 16 bases between the two ends. CDR3 DNA sequence: TGCGCCAGCAGCCAAGAAAGACGGACAGACGATTATGGCTACACCTTC. Protein product: CASSQERRTDDYGYTF.

A note on this clonotype: A clone one base away is much larger, so this may be a read error. The rearrangement joins TRBV28 to TRBJ2-7; D is unclear. Germline V lookup: CDR1 MDHEN, CDR2 SYDVKM. Trimming left V 3 bases short and J 0 bases short, with 6 bases between. The CDR3 is 13 residues long. The CDR3 DNA sequence: TGTGCCAGCAGTTTTCACGACTCCTACGAGCAGTACTTC. Amino acid sequence: CASSFHDSYEQYF. Looking up the rest from reference TRBV28 and TRBJ2-7 gives the full variable domain: DVKVTQSSRYLVKRTGEKVFLECVQDMDHENMFWYRQDPGLGLRLIYFSYDVKMKEKGDIPEGYSVSREKKERFSLILESASTNQTSMYLCASSFHDSYEQYFGPGTRLTVT.

In this sample, this clonotype turned up many times. The genes are TRBV19 and TRBJ1-5, with a weak D call TRBD1 (6 bases). The CDR3 runs 13 residues. Looked up from germline, CDR1 is LNHDA and CDR2 is SQIVND (reference sequence). V was shortened by 7 bases and J by 6 bases, with 13 bases between the two germline ends. CDR3 sequence: CASMGAGVQPQHF. The CDR3 region has the DNA TGTGCCAGTATGGGCGCAGGGGTTCAGCCCCAGCATTTT.

This clonotype was seen ten or more times. The chain is built from TRBV6-5 and TRBJ2-7; D gene unclear. Trimming stripped 3 bases from V and 5 bases from J, with 11 bases between. The CDR3 consists of 13 residues. The germline CDR1 and CDR2 sequences are MNHEY and SVGAGI. CDR3 sequence reads: CASSYRVGDEQYF. The CDR3 nucleotides are TGTGCCAGCAGTTATCGTGTTGGGGACGAGCAGTACTTC.

As concerns this clonotype: Its ends do not fully match the called genes, so a read error is possible. The chain uses TRBV20-1 and TRBJ2-5, with a weak D call TRBD2 (5 bases). CDR1 is DFQATT, CDR2 SNEGSKA, per germline (reference sequence). CDR3 length: 15 residues. The CDR3 nucleotides read TGCAGTGCTAGGGATGGAGCGGAAGGCCAAGAGGCCCAGTACTTC. It encodes CSARDGAEGQEAQYF.

This clonotype was detected many times. The chain is built from TRBV19 and TRBJ1-1, with 8 bases that match TRBD1. CDR1 and CDR2 from the germline V gene are LNHDA and SQIVND (reference sequence). This CDR3 is 14 amino acids long. Trimming at V came to 10 bases and at J to 0 bases, leaving 7 bases not matched to a gene. The CDR3 DNA follows: TGTGCCACCTCCTCGACAGGGGTGAACACTGAAGCTTTCTTT. It specifies CATSSTGVNTEAFF.

This clonotype was picked up many times. V is TRBV24-1 and J is TRBJ1-1; 11 positions agree with TRBD1. V lost 0 bases and J lost 3; bases outside the gene matches: 8. CDR3 size: 18 residues. The germline V gene has CDR1 KGHDR and CDR2 SFDVKD. The CDR3 loop is CATSDLGQGASEYTEAFF. Written as DNA, the CDR3 is TGTGCCACCAGTGATTTGGGACAGGGGGCGAGCGAATACACTGAAGCTTTCTTT.

This clonotype was counted at least ten times. The V gene is TRBV4-2, the J gene TRBJ2-7, with D uncertain. Trimming pared 0 bases from V and 6 bases from J, leaving 12 bases between. The CDR3 length is 14 residues. The V gene's germline CDR1 is LGHNA and CDR2 YNFKEQ. The CDR3 loop is CASSQERSSGEQYF. Written as DNA, the CDR3 is TGTGCCAGCAGCCAAGAAAGGTCGTCCGGCGAGCAGTACTTC.

With regard to this clonotype: This may arise from a read error, as a much more abundant clone is one base away. The CDR3 does not end in the conserved phenylalanine or tryptophan, so this is likely a read error. Written as DNA, the CDR3 is TGTGCCAGCAGCCACCGACTAGTCGGCGGGGAGCTGTTTTCT. Its protein product is CASSHRLVGGELFS. The genes are TRBV7-9 and TRBJ2-2; D perhaps matches TRBD2 (6 bases). Trimming stripped 5 bases from V and 7 bases from J, with 14 bases between. Germline V lookup: CDR1 SEHNR, CDR2 FQNEAQ (reference sequence). This CDR3 is 14 amino acids long.

This clonotype was observed many times. The chain uses TRBV10-2 and TRBJ2-7; the D is unclear. Between the trimmed V and J ends, which lost 0 bases and 0 bases, there was a span of 12 bases. Germline CDR1 reads WSHSY; CDR2 reads SAAADI. CDR3 size: 16 residues. This chain's CDR3 is CASSESISRVSYEQYF. CDR3 coding DNA: TGCGCCAGCAGTGAGTCGATTTCCCGGGTCTCCTACGAGCAGTACTTC.

This clonotype was counted at least ten times. This rearrangement joins TRBV5-1 to TRBJ1-2; 9 positions match TRBD1. After removal of 0 bases from V and 2 bases from J, the junction contained 2 bases not matched to a gene. The germline CDR1 and CDR2 sequences are SGHRS and YFSETQ. CDR3 length: 15 residues. CDR3 nucleotides: TGCGCCAGCAGCTTGGACAGGGGGCAGAACTATGGCTACACCTTC. Amino acids: CASSLDRGQNYGYTF.

This clonotype showed up many times. V usage is TRBV6-5 and J usage is TRBJ2-1; 7 bases match TRBD1. The germline V gene has CDR1 MNHEY and CDR2 SVGAGI. The V gene end was trimmed by 0 bases and the J gene end by 4 bases; junction bases not matched to a gene: 3. The CDR3 runs to 15 residues. The CDR3 sequence is CASSYSGDSYNEQFF. The CDR3 DNA follows: TGTGCCAGCAGTTACTCGGGGGACAGTTACAATGAGCAGTTCTTC.